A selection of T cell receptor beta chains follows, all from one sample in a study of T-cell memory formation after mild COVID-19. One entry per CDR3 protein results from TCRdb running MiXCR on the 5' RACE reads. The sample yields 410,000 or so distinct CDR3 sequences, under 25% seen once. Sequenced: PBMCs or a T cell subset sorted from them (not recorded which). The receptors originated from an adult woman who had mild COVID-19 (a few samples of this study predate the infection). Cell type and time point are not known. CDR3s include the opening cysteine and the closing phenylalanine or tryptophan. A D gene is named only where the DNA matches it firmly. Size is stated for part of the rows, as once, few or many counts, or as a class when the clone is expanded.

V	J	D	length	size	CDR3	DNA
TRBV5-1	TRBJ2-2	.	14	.	CASTMTVHTGELFF	TGCGCCAGCACCATGACCGTACACACCGGGGAGCTGTTTTTT
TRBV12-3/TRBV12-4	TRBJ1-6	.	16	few	CASSLSVSSYNSPLHF	TGTGCCAGCAGTTTATCTGTCAGTTCCTATAATTCACCCCTCCACTTT
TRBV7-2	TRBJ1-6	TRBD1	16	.	CASSLEGQQPNSPLHF	TGTGCCAGCAGCTTAGAGGGACAGCAACCTAATTCACCCCTCCACTTT
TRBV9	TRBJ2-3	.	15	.	CASSVGWEGTDTQYF	TGTGCCAGCAGCGTAGGGTGGGAAGGCACAGATACGCAGTATTTT
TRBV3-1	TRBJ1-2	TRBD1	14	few	CASSQIMDRASEGF	TGTGCCAGCAGCCAGATCATGGACAGGGCCTCTGAGGGCTTC
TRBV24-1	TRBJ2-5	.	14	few	CATSDFPRQETQYF	TGTGCCACCAGTGATTTCCCCCGGCAAGAGACCCAGTACTTC
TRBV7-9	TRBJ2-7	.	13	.	CASSSKGTYEQYF	TGTGCCAGCAGCTCTAAAGGGACCTACGAGCAGTACTTC
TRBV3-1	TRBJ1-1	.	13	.	CASTQMANTEAFF	TGTGCCAGCACCCAGATGGCGAACACTGAAGCTTTCTTT
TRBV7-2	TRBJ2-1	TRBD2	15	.	CASSLAIAGANEQFF	TGTGCCAGCAGCTTAGCCATAGCGGGAGCCAATGAGCAGTTCTTC
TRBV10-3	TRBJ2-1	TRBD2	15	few	CAISGRLAGDNEQFF	TGTGCCATCAGTGGAAGACTAGCGGGGGACAATGAGCAGTTCTTC
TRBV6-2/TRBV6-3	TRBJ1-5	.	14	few	CASSYLAVNQPQHF	TGTGCCAGCAGTTACCTGGCAGTTAATCAGCCCCAGCATTTT
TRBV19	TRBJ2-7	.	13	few	CASSAGHSYEQYF	TGTGCCAGTAGTGCGGGCCACTCCTACGAGCAGTACTTC
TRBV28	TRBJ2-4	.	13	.	CASSLQPQNIQYF	TGTGCCAGCAGTCTCCAACCCCAAAACATTCAGTACTTC
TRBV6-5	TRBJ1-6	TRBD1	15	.	CASSSTGAGNSPLHF	TGTGCCAGCAGTTCGACAGGGGCCGGGAATTCACCCCTCCACTTT
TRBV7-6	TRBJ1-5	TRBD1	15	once	CASSRGQGFNQPQHF	TGTGCCAGCAGCCGGGGACAGGGGTTCAATCAGCCCCAGCATTTT
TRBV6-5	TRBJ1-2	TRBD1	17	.	CASSYSHRQGANYGYTF	TGTGCCAGCAGTTACTCACACCGACAGGGAGCTAACTATGGCTACACCTTC
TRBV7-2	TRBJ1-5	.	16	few	CASSPPGPRGNQPQHF	TGTGCCAGCAGCCCACCCGGGCCCCGTGGCAATCAGCCCCAGCATTTT
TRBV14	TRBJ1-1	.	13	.	CASSLSADLEAFF	TGTGCCAGCAGCCTTTCAGCGGACCTTGAAGCTTTCTTT
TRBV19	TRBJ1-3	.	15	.	CASSITGTSGNTIYF	TGTGCCAGTAGTATAACAGGCACCTCTGGAAACACCATATATTTT
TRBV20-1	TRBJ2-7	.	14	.	CSARASIYSYEQYF	TGCAGTGCTAGAGCTAGCATTTATTCCTACGAGCAGTACTTC
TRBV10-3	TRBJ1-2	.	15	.	CAISESEMGAAGYTF	TGTGCCATCAGTGAGTCGGAGATGGGGGCAGCCGGCTACACCTTC
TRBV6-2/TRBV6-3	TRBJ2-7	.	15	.	CASSLEAGNYYEQYF	TGTGCCAGCAGTTTAGAAGCCGGGAATTACTACGAGCAGTACTTC
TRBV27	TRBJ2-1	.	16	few	CASSPGGGRTYNEQFF	TGTGCCAGCAGCCCCGGTGGGGGGCGAACCTACAATGAGCAGTTCTTC
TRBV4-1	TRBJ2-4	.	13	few	CASSQVGTDIQYF	TGCGCCAGCAGCCAAGTAGGAACGGACATTCAGTACTTC
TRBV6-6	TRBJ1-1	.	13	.	CASSTEVGTEAFF	TGTGCCAGCAGTACCGAGGTAGGAACTGAAGCTTTCTTT
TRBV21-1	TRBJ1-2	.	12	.	CASISGDYGYTF	TGTGCCAGCATCTCGGGGGACTATGGCTACACCTTC
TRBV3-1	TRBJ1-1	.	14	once	CASSQVGQHTEAFF	TGTGCCAGCAGCCAAGTTGGACAGCACACTGAAGCTTTCTTT
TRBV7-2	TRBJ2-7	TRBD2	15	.	CGSSGTSGEAHEQYF	TGTGGCAGCAGCGGAACTAGCGGGGAGGCCCACGAGCAGTACTTC
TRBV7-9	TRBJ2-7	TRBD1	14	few	CASSVTGGTYEQYF	TGTGCCAGCAGCGTCACAGGGGGGACCTACGAGCAGTACTTC
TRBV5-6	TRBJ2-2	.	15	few	CASSNGAPNTGELFF	TGTGCCAGCAGCAACGGAGCTCCGAACACCGGGGAGCTGTTTTTT
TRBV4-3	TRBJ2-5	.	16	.	CASSQDRSSGQETQYF	TGCGCCAGCAGCCAAGATCGTTCGAGCGGGCAAGAGACCCAGTACTTC
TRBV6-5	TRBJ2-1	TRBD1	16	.	CASSRPDRGDYNEQFF	TGTGCCAGCAGTCGACCAGACAGGGGCGACTACAATGAGCAGTTCTTC
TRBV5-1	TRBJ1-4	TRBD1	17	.	CASSWTGQALRNEKLFF	TGCGCCAGCAGCTGGACAGGGCAGGCACTGAGGAATGAGAAACTGTTTTTT
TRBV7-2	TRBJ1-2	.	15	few	CASSLIPRDRGGYTF	TGTGCCAGCAGCTTAATCCCCAGGGACCGGGGCGGCTACACCTTC
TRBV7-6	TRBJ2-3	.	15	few	CASSPPASGTDTQYF	TGTGCCAGCAGCCCTCCGGCTAGTGGCACAGATACGCAGTATTTT
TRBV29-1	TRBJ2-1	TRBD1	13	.	CSVTTSGGREQFF	TGCAGCGTTACTACTTCAGGGGGCCGTGAGCAGTTCTTC
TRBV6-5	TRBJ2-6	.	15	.	CASSLQAYGANVLTF	TGTGCCAGCAGTTTACAGGCTTATGGGGCCAACGTCCTGACTTTC
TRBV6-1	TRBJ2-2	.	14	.	CASSEAINTGELFF	TGTGCCAGCAGTGAAGCCATAAACACCGGGGAGCTGTTTTTT
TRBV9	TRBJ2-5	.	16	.	CASSVWGGGPQETQYF	TGTGCCAGCAGCGTATGGGGCGGGGGCCCTCAAGAGACCCAGTACTTC
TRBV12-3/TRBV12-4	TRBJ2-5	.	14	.	CASSLGPMGETQYF	TGTGCCAGCAGTCTGGGGCCTATGGGAGAGACCCAGTACTTC
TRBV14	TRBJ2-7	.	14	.	CASSQDVGFNEQYF	TGTGCCAGCAGCCAAGATGTAGGTTTCAACGAGCAGTACTTC